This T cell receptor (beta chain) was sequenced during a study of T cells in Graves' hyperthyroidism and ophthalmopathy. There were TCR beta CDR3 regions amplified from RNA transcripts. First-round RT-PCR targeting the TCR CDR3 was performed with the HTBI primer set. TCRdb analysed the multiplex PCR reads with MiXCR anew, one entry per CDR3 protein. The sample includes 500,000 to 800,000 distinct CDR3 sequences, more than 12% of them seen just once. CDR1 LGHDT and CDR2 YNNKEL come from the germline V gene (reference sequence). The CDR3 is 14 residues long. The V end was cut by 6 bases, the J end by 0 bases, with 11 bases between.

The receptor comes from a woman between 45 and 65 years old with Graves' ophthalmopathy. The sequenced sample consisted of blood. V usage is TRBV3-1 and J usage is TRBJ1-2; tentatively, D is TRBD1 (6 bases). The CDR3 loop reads CASRHRATNYGYTF. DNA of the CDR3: TGTGCCAGCAGACACAGGGCTACTAACTATGGCTACACCTTC.